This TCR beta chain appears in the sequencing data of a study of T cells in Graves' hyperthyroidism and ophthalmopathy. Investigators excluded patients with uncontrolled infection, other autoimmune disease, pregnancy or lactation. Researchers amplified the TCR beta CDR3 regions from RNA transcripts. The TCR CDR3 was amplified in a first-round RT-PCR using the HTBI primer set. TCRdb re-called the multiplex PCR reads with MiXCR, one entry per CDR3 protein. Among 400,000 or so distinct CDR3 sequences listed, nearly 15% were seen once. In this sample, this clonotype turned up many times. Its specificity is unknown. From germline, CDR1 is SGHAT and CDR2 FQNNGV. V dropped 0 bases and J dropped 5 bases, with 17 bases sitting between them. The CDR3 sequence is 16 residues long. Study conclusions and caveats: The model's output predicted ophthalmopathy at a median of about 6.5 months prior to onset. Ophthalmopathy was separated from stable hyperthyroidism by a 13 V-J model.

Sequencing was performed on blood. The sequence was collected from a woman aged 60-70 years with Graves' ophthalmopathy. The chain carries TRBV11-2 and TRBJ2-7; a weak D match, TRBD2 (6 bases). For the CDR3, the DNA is TGTGCCAGCAGCTTAGACCCCCCGGGAGTGGTCCACGAGCAGTACTTC. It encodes CASSLDPPGVVHEQYF.